This T cell receptor beta chain was profiled in a study of shared T cell receptors in the human thymus. Sequenced by immunoSEQ multiplex PCR; TCRdb stores in-frame clones only, minus some. Of approximately 730,000 clones listed, roughly 85% are singletons. From germline, CDR1 is MNHEY and CDR2 SMNVEV (reference sequence). This CDR3 has 14 residues. The ends were cut back, 6 bases at V and 1 base at J, with 10 bases in the middle. This same sample was also part of a study on human thymus T cells.

Input material: thymocytes. The clonotype was recovered from a girl in the first two years of life with a congenital heart defect. V gene TRBV27 combines with J gene TRBJ2-1; tentatively, D is TRBD1 (6 bases). In DNA, the CDR3 is TGTGCCAGCAGCCCGACAGGTTCCTACAATGAGCAGTTCTTC. Encoded protein: CASSPTGSYNEQFF.